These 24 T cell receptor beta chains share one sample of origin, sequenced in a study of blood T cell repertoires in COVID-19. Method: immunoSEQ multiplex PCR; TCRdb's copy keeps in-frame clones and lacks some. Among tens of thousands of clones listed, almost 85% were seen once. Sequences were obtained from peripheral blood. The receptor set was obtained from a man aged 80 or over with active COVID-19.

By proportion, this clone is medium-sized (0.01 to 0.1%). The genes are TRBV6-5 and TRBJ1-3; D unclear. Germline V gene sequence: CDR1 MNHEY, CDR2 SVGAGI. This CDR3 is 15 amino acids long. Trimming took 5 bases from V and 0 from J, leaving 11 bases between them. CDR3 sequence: CASSTGSYSGNTIYF. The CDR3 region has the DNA TGTGCCAGCAGTACCGGGTCCTACTCTGGAAACACCATATATTTT.

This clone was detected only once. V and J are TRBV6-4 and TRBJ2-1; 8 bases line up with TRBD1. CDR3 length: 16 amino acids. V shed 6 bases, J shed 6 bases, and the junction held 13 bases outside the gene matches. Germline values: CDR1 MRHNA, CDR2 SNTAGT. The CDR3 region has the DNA TGTGCCAGCAGCGAAAACCGCGGGACAGGCATCAATGAGCAGTTCTTC. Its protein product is CASSENRGTGINEQFF.

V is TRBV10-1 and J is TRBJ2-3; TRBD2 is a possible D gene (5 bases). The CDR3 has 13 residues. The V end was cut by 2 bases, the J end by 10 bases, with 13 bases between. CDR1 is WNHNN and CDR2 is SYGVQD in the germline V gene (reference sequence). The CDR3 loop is CASSEPLAVAQYF. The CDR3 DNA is TGCGCCAGCAGTGAGCCCCTAGCCGTGGCGCAGTATTTT.

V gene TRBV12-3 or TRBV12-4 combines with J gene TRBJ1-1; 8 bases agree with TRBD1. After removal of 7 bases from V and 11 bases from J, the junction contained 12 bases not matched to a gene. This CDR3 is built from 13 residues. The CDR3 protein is CASTLDRGRNAFF. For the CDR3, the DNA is TGTGCCAGCACCCTTGACAGGGGTCGTAACGCTTTCTTT.

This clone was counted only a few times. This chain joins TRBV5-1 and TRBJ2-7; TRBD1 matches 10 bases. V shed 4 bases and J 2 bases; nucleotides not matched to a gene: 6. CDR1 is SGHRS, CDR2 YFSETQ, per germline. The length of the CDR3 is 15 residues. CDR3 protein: CASSVTGGPAYEQYF. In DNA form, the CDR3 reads TGCGCCAGCAGCGTGACAGGGGGCCCTGCCTACGAGCAGTACTTC.

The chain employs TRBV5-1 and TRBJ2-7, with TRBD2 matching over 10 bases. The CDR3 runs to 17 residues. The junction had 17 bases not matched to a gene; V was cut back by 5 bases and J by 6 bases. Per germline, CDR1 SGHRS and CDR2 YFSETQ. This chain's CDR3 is CASSSRSSGGANFEQYF. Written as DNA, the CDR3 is TGCGCCAGCAGTTCCAGATCGAGCGGGGGGGCCAATTTCGAGCAGTACTTC.

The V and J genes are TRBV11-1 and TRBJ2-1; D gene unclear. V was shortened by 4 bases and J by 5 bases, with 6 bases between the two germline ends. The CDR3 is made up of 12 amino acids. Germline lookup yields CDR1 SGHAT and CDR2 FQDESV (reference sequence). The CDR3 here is CASSYRDNEQFF. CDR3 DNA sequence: TGTGCCAGCAGCTACCGAGACAATGAGCAGTTCTTC.

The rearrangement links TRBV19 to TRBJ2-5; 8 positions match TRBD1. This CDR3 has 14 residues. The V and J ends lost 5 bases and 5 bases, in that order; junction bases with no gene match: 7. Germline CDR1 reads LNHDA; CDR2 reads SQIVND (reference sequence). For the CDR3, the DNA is TGTGCCAGTAGTGTTGACAGGGGTCGTGAGACCCAGTACTTC. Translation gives CASSVDRGRETQYF. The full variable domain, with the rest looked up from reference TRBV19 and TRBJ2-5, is DGGITQSPKYLFRKEGQNVTLSCEQNLNHDAMYWYRQDPGQGLRLIYYSQIVNDFQKGDIAEGYSVSREKKESFPLTVTSAQKNPTAFYLCASSVDRGRETQYFGPGTRLLVL.

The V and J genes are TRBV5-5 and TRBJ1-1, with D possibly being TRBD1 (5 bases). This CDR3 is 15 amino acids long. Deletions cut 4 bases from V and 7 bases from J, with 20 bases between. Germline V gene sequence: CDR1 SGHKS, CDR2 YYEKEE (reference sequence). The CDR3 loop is CASSVGVGRVGEAFF. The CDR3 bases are TGTGCCAGCAGCGTGGGGGTTGGGAGGGTAGGTGAAGCTTTCTTT.

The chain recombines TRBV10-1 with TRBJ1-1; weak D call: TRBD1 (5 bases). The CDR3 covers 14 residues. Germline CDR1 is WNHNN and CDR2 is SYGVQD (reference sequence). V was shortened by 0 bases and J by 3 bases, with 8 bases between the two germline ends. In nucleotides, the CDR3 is TGCGCCAGCAGTGAGTCATTAGGGGACACTGAAGCTTTCTTT. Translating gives CASSESLGDTEAFF.

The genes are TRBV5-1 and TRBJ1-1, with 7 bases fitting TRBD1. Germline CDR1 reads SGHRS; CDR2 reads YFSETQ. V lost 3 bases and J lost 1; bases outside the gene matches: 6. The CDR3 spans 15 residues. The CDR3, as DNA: TGCGCCAGCAGCTCCCGGGACAGTCAGAACACTGAAGCTTTCTTT. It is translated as CASSSRDSQNTEAFF.

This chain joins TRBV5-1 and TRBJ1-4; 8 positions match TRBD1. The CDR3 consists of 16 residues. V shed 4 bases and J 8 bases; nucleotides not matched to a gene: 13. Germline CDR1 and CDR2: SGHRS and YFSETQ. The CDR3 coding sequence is TGCGCCAGCAGCCCTACGCCCGGACAGGGAGGGGAAAAACTGTTTTTT. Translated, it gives CASSPTPGQGGEKLFF.

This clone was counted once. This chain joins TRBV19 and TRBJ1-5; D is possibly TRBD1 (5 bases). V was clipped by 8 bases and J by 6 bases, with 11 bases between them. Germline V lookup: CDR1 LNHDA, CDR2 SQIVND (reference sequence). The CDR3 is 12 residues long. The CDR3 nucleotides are TGTGCCAGTGACTCAGGGTTTCAGCCCCAGCATTTT. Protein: CASDSGFQPQHF.

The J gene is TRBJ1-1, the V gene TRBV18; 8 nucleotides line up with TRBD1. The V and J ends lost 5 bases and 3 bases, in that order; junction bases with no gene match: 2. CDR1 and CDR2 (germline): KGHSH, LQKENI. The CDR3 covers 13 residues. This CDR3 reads CASSSGQDTEAFF. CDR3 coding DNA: TGTGCCAGCTCATCGGGACAGGACACTGAAGCTTTCTTT.

For the CDR3, the DNA is TGTGCCAGCACATCATTTGGCAATCAGCCCCAGCATTTT. Translated: CASTSFGNQPQHF. The rearrangement joins TRBV12-3 or TRBV12-4 to TRBJ1-5; D gene uncertain. CDR3 length: 13 residues. Trimming removed 7 bases at V and 2 bases at J, with 9 bases between.

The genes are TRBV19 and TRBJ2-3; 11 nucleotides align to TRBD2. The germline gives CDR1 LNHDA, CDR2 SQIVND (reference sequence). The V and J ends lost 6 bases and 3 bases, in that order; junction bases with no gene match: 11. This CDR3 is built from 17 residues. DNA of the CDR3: TGTGCCAGTAGCCAGATGATAGCGGGGGGGCCTACAGATACGCAGTATTTT. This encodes CASSQMIAGGPTDTQYF.

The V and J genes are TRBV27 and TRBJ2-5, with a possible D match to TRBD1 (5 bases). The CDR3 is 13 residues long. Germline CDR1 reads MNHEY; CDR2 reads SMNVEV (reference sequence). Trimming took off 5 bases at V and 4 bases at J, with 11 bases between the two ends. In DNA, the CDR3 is TGTGCCAGCAGTCTAACAGGTTCAGAGACCCAGTACTTC. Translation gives CASSLTGSETQYF.

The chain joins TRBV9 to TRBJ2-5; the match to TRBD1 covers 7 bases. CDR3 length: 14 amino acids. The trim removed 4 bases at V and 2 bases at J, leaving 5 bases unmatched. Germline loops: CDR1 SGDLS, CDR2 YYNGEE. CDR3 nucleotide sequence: TGTGCCAGCAGCACCGGGGACAGTCAAGAGACCCAGTACTTC. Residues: CASSTGDSQETQYF.

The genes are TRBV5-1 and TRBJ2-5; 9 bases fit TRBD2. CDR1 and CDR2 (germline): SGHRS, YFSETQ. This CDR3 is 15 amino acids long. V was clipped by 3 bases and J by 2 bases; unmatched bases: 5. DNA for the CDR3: TGCGCCAGCAGCTCAGTAGCGGGGGTGCAAGAGACCCAGTACTTC. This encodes CASSSVAGVQETQYF.

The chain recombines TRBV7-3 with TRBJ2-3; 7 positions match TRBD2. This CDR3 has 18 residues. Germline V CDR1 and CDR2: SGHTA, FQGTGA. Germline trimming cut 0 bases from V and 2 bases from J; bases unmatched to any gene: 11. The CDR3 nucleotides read TGTGCCAGCAGCTTAACATCTTCTAGCGGCCTCAACACAGATACGCAGTATTTT. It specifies CASSLTSSSGLNTDTQYF. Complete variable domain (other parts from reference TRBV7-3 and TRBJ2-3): GAGVSQTPSNKVTEKGKYVELRCDPISGHTALYWYRQSLGQGPEFLIYFQGTGAADDSGLPNDRFFAVRPEGSVSTLKIQRTERGDSAVYLCASSLTSSSGLNTDTQYFGPGTRLTVL.

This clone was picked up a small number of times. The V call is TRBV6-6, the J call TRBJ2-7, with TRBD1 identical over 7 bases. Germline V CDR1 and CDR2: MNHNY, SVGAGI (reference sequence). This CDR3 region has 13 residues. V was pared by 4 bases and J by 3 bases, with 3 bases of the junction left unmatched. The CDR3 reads CASSSGTDYEQYF. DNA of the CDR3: TGTGCCAGCAGTTCCGGGACAGACTACGAGCAGTACTTC.

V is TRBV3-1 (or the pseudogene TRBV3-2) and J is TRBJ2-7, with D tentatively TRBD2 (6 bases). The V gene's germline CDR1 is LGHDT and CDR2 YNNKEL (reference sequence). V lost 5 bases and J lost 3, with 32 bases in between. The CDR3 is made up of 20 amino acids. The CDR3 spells CASSNYGGGSEGSGLYEQYF. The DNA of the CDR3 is TGTGCCAGCAGCAACTACGGCGGAGGGTCCGAGGGAAGCGGGCTCTACGAGCAGTACTTC.

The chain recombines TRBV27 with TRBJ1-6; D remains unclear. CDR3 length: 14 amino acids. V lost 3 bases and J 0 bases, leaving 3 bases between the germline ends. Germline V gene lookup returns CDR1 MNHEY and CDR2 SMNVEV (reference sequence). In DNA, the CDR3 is TGTGCCAGCAGTTTTAACTCCTATAATTCACCCCTCCACTTT. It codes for CASSFNSYNSPLHF.

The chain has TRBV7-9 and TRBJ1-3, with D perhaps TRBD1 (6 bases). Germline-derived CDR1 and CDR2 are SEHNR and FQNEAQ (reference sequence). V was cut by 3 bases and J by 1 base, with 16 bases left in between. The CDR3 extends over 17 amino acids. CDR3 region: CASSFVVGQISGNTIYF. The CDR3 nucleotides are TGTGCCAGCAGCTTTGTTGTTGGACAGATTTCTGGAAACACCATATATTTT.